This T cell receptor beta chain was identified during a study of blood T cell repertoires in COVID-19. Turning to the study itself: The United States, Italy and Spain supplied acute and convalescent COVID-19 samples.

How the authors handled the data: It was from reference gene primer amplification that nucleated cell counts were estimated. Here immunoSEQ multiplex PCR was the method, and the copy in TCRdb shows in-frame clones only, minus some. V and J calls and clone size are as listed in that table; D and trimming were resolved from the DNA. The sample consists of approximately 110,000 clones, approximately 85% of them appearing once. V lost 5 bases, J lost 1 base, and 22 bases lay in between. Germline CDR1 is LNHDA and CDR2 is SQIVND (reference sequence). The CDR3 loop spans 18 amino acids. A Seattle source enrolled patients during active infection and followed them longitudinally.

The source is a woman older than 75 with COVID-19, enrolled during active disease. The chain joins TRBV19 to TRBJ2-3, with D possibly TRBD2 on 5 matching bases. The specimen sequenced was peripheral blood. CDR3 DNA: TGTGCCAGTAGTCTGCTCCTGGACTCAAACTTAGGCACAGATACGCAGTATTTT. Translation gives CASSLLLDSNLGTDTQYF.